Presented here are 15 T cell receptor beta chains from one specimen sequenced in a study of shared clonotypes between healthy human individuals. As defined, naive CD8 cells were CD45RO-negative and positively selected for CCR7, with terminally differentiated effector memory CD45RA+ cells excluded. Clones were sequenced by immunoSEQ multiplex PCR, and TCRdb holds only the in-frame ones, with some missing. The data contain about 2 million clones, about 95% of them seen just once; the ten biggest clones take up approximately 1.2%. The sample consisted of naive CD8+ T cells sorted from blood. The origin of the receptors is a man aged 18 to 30 in good health.

This chain joins TRBV13 and TRBJ1-1; D perhaps matches TRBD1 (6 bases). Trimming stripped 5 bases from V and 3 bases from J, with 13 bases between. This CDR3 spans 14 amino acids. Germline lookup yields CDR1 PRHDT and CDR2 FYEKMQ (reference sequence). CDR3 residues: CASSIPTGHTEAFF. CDR3 nucleotide sequence: TGTGCCAGCAGCATACCTACAGGGCACACTGAAGCTTTCTTT.

This chain connects TRBV10-3 to TRBJ2-3; D is perhaps TRBD2 (5 bases). Trimming left V 4 bases short and J 6 bases short, with 17 bases between. The CDR3 runs 15 residues. CDR1 ENHRY and CDR2 SYGVKD come from the germline V gene. CDR3 protein: CAISGPMDFRDTQYF. CDR3 nucleotide sequence: TGTGCCATCAGTGGCCCCATGGACTTTCGGGATACGCAGTATTTT.

The chain couples TRBV7-8 to TRBJ1-1; 9 bases fit TRBD1. The CDR3 covers 14 residues. Germline CDR1 reads SGHVS; CDR2 reads FQNEAQ. V dropped 3 bases and J dropped 5; count of bases not matched to a gene: 4. In DNA form, the CDR3 reads TGTGCCAGCAGCTTGGGACAGGGAAGGACTGAAGCTTTCTTT. It specifies CASSLGQGRTEAFF. The variable domain in full, completed from reference TRBV7-8 and TRBJ1-1, reads GAGVSQSPRYKVAKRGQDVALRCDPISGHVSLFWYQQALGQGPEFLTYFQNEAQLDKSGLPSDRFFAERPEGSVSTLKIQRTQQEDSAVYLCASSLGQGRTEAFFGQGTRLTVV.

Note on this clone: Other nucleotide sequences in the sample specify the same CDR3. The chain recombines TRBV9 with TRBJ2-7, with a weak D call TRBD2 (7 bases). Deletions cut 0 bases from V and 1 base from J, with 14 bases between. The CDR3 is made up of 16 amino acids. Germline V CDR1 and CDR2: SGDLS, YYNGEE. The DNA of the CDR3 is TGTGCCAGCAGCGTAGGGGGGCTAGCGGATTCCTACGAGCAGTACTTC. This sequence encodes CASSVGGLADSYEQYF.

This clone was seen only a few times. This sequence joins TRBV6-6 and TRBJ1-4, with TRBD1 identical over 7 bases. The CDR3 is 11 amino acids. Germline loops: CDR1 MNHNY, CDR2 SVGAGI (reference sequence). V shed 6 bases and J 8 bases; nucleotides not matched to a gene: 0. The CDR3 reads CASRDREKLFF. In DNA, the CDR3 is TGTGCCAGCAGGGACAGGGAAAAACTGTTTTTT.

This chain uses TRBV9 with TRBJ2-3; D unclear. CDR3 length: 14 residues. V was pared by 0 bases and J by 6 bases, with 11 bases between. Germline V gene lookup returns CDR1 SGDLS and CDR2 YYNGEE. In nucleotides, the CDR3 is TGTGCCAGCAGCGTAGCTAACCCCGCGGATACGCAGTATTTT. Protein: CASSVANPADTQYF. The full variable domain, completed using reference TRBV9 and TRBJ2-3, is DSGVTQTPKHLITATGQRVTLRCSPRSGDLSVYWYQQSLDQGLQFLIQYYNGEERAKGNILERFSAQQFPDLHSELNLSSLELGDSALYFCASSVANPADTQYFGPGTRLTVL.

The chain carries TRBV28 and TRBJ1-2, with TRBD1 matching over 9 bases. The CDR3 loop spans 16 amino acids. CDR1 is MDHEN and CDR2 is SYDVKM in the germline V gene. V was pared by 5 bases and J by 0 bases, with 7 bases of the junction left unmatched. The CDR3 sequence is CASSTRQGEANYGYTF. CDR3 nucleotides: TGTGCCAGCAGTACGCGACAGGGGGAAGCTAACTATGGCTACACCTTC.

The chain joins TRBV25-1 to TRBJ2-3; D is unclear. The germline V gene has CDR1 MGHDK and CDR2 SYGVNS. CDR3 length equals 12 residues. The V end lost 4 bases, the J end lost 3 bases, and 5 bases lay between the germline ends. CDR3 sequence: CASSGQTDTQYF. CDR3 coding DNA: TGTGCCAGCAGTGGGCAGACAGATACGCAGTATTTT.

The V call is TRBV25-1, the J call TRBJ2-1; 14 bases are a match to TRBD2. The germline V gene encodes CDR1 MGHDK and CDR2 SYGVNS. Trimming at V came to 3 bases and at J to 6 bases, leaving 4 bases not matched to a gene. The CDR3 loop spans 16 amino acids. This CDR3 is CASSDGTSGSGNEQFF. DNA for the CDR3: TGTGCCAGCAGTGACGGGACTAGCGGGAGTGGCAATGAGCAGTTCTTC. The full variable domain, rest sourced from reference TRBV25-1 and TRBJ2-1, is EADIYQTPRYLVIGTGKKITLECSQTMGHDKMYWYQQDPGMELHLIHYSYGVNSTEKGDLSSESTVSRIRTEHFPLTLESARPSHTSQYLCASSDGTSGSGNEQFFGPGTRLTVL.

V gene TRBV4-2 combines with J gene TRBJ2-2; 13 nucleotides match TRBD2. This CDR3 has 15 amino acids. Germline V gene lookup returns CDR1 LGHNA and CDR2 YNFKEQ. The V and J ends lost 4 bases and 6 bases, in that order; junction bases with no gene match: 2. The DNA for the CDR3 is TGTGCCAGCAGCCCACTAGCGGGGGGGTCCGGGGAGCTGTTTTTT. Protein product: CASSPLAGGSGELFF.

As for this clone: The same CDR3 arises from other DNA sequences in this sample as well. This rearrangement joins TRBV4-1 to TRBJ2-5; D possibly corresponds to TRBD1 (5 bases). This CDR3 has 13 amino acids. Trimming took off 3 bases at V and 4 bases at J, with 9 bases between the two ends. CDR1 and CDR2 from the germline V gene are MGHRA and YSYEKL. CDR3 coding DNA: TGCGCCAGCAGCCAGGTCCAGGGAGAGACCCAGTACTTC. Its translation: CASSQVQGETQYF.

The chain combines TRBV28 with TRBJ2-3; D is unclear. V was shortened by 6 bases and J by 0 bases, with 13 bases between the two germline ends. This CDR3 spans 15 amino acids. Germline CDR1 and CDR2: MDHEN and SYDVKM. CDR3 protein: CASRPLLWSTDTQYF. The CDR3 nucleotides are TGTGCCAGCAGACCACTTTTGTGGAGCACAGATACGCAGTATTTT.

CDR3 loop: CASSLQERNTEAFF. CDR3 bases: TGCGCCAGCAGCCTACAGGAGAGGAACACTGAAGCTTTCTTT. The genes are TRBV4-1 and TRBJ1-1; possibly TRBD1 for D (5 bases). The V and J ends lost 4 bases and 1 base respectively, with 10 bases between them. The CDR3 runs 14 residues. Germline V CDR1 and CDR2: MGHRA, YSYEKL.

The DNA of the CDR3 is TGTGCCAGCAGTTCAAACGACCTTGTGTGGGGCGCACCCTACAATGAGCAGTTCTTC. Translated, it gives CASSSNDLVWGAPYNEQFF. The chain has TRBV2 and TRBJ2-1; D may be TRBD1 (5 bases). The V end lost 5 bases, the J end lost 2 bases, and 25 bases lay between the germline ends. The germline gives CDR1 SNHLY, CDR2 FYNNEI. The CDR3 loop spans 19 amino acids.

This clone was counted once. V gene TRBV27 combines with J gene TRBJ2-7, with 9 bases aligning to TRBD1. In germline, CDR1 is MNHEY, CDR2 SMNVEV (reference sequence). The J segment lost 2 bases and the V segment lost 4 bases, leaving 9 bases of the junction unmatched. The CDR3 sequence is 16 residues long. CDR3 region: CASSYLPGQGPYEQYF. Here the CDR3 DNA reads TGTGCCAGCAGTTATTTACCGGGACAGGGACCCTACGAGCAGTACTTC.